This T cell receptor beta chain was documented in a study of T cells in Graves' hyperthyroidism and ophthalmopathy (dated by TCRdb to the late 2010s). Concerning the study at large: Peripheral blood samples were taken at initial diagnosis, before any treatment was given. After blood sampling, hyperthyroidism patients were treated with methimazole at a starting dose of 30 mg daily, and ophthalmopathy patients were treated with high-dose intravenous methylprednisolone. According to the paper, TCR Vbeta CDR3 sequencing was carried out on over 130 peripheral blood samples, which came from fewer than 50 ophthalmopathy, roughly 75 hyperthyroidism and approximately 17 progressor patients. Whether ophthalmopathy could be predicted prospectively was tested in an independent validation cohort made up of roughly 20 hyperthyroidism patients plus 17 patients who later progressed to ophthalmopathy. For training and testing, the 100 or so patients in the discovery cohort were randomly divided in a 7:3 ratio. To identify TCR V-J signatures that set the groups apart, the researchers used a discovery cohort of 100 patients, made up of 40 to 45 with Graves' ophthalmopathy and 57 with stable Graves' hyperthyroidism. The study also compared thyroid tissue and blood T-cell repertoires from several Graves' hyperthyroidism patients. General findings and caveats noted by the study authors: Sample size was not statistically predetermined, and blinding of investigators to group allocation was not performed. In validation, the model predicted progression to ophthalmopathy with approximately 71% sensitivity and 72% to 85% specificity, a median of roughly seven months before onset. Most expanded thyroid clonotypes (frequency above 0.001) were also detected in blood, suggesting blood repertoires may reflect thyroid immune responses. Ophthalmopathy was separated from stable hyperthyroidism by a 13 V-J signature model, with around 88% sensitivity and about 81% specificity obtained in cross-validation and 80%/75% obtained in testing.

The TCR beta CDR3 regions were amplified from the RNA transcripts. A first-round RT-PCR of the TCR CDR3 used the HTBI primer set with the Qiagen OneStep RT-PCR kit. The libraries were constructed in a second round of multiplex PCR and then size-selected and purified. Libraries were sequenced paired-end with 100 bp reads on an Illumina HiSeq2000. As for how the authors treated the data: Raw data were processed with SOAPnuke, discarding reads with adapters, uncalled bases, mean Phred below 15, or no exact constant-primer or identifier match. COPE v1.2.5 was used to merge high-quality paired reads, and clonotypes were defined as unique nucleotide sequences. MiTCR v1.1 was used to align clonotypes to the IMGT TRBV, TRBD and TRBJ reference segments. The analysis was restricted to V-J combinations with a frequency above 0.0001, which together covered roughly 99% of the repertoires. A TCS score was defined as the ratio between F50 (clonal expansion) and ExV (chaos), using BLOSUM62-based TCRdist between CDR3 peptides within each V-J. Welch's t-statistics and random forest reduced some 510 V-J features to roughly 13, which were used in a naive Bayes classifier (R e1071). Clones were called with MiXCR by TCRdb after fastp trimmed the public reads at Q25, and only in-frame beta chains were retained. CDR3 protein duplicates are merged, each entry listing the most common genes and DNA. In this record, the V and J calls reflect TCRdb's handling and not the investigators' own analysis. Present in this sample are around 500,000 distinct CDR3 sequences, around 15% of which were seen just once. The ten top clones hold less than 30% of the sample.

Ten or more counts support this clonotype. There is no known antigen for this receptor. No much larger clone exists at a distance of one base, and base qualities are not known. Relative to germline, V is missing 5 bases and J is missing 4 bases, with 7 bases of the junction outside any gene match. As encoded in the germline V gene, CDR1 is MDHEN while CDR2 is SYDVKM. Inclusive of the bounding cysteine and phenylalanine, the CDR3 is 15 residues long. The only DNA kept is the CDR3, 45 bases in frame from the first base. Ophthalmopathy patients had moderately to severely active disease, with a Clinical Activity Score of 3 or more, a NOSPECS grade of 4 or more, and a disease duration of less than 3 months. Any patient with an uncontrolled infection, another autoimmune disease, pregnancy or lactation was excluded. Diagnoses were based on clinical symptoms, serum thyroxine and TRAb, thyroid ultrasound and orbital computed tomography. PBMCs were separated from around 9.1 ml of fresh peripheral blood using Ficoll-Paque density gradient centrifugation. Trizol reagent was used to extract total RNA, and RNA quality was then checked on an Agilent 2100 Bioanalyzer.

The chain employs TRBV28 and TRBJ2-2; TRBD1 matches 7 bases in the middle. Sequences were obtained from blood. The sequence derives from a woman in her twenties or thirties with Graves' ophthalmopathy. The sequence in DNA is TGTGCCAGCAGTCTCACAGGGGCATCCACCGGGGAGCTGTTTTTT. Its amino acids are CASSLTGASTGELFF.